The clone carrying this TCR beta chain appeared a few times. Antigen: not known. The sample comes from a study of breast tumors, draining lymph nodes, adjacent tissues. Samples came from axillary lymph nodes draining the breast cancer. TCRdb re-analysed the multiplex PCR reads in MiXCR, keeping a single row per CDR3 protein. Of roughly 260,000 distinct CDR3 sequences detected, around 30% appear once; the ten largest clones hold 1.1%. Looked up from germline, CDR1 is LGHDT and CDR2 is YNNKEL (reference sequence). CDR3 size: 16 residues. The ends were cut back, 0 bases at V and 3 bases at J, with 15 bases in the middle. Study observations and caveats: That most tumor T cells come from lymph nodes remained unproven. Tumors had less TCR diversity than lymph nodes, more than nontumor tissue.

Sample: axillary lymph node tissue. This receptor was identified in a female donor with breast cancer. Some clones in this sample may be carry-over from other donors' samples. The gene calls are TRBV3-1 and TRBJ2-7, with D hard to call. The CDR3 sequence: CASSQEVGRVNYEQYF. CDR3 DNA sequence: TGTGCCAGCAGCCAAGAGGTCGGCCGGGTGAACTACGAGCAGTACTTC.